The subject of this entry is one T cell receptor (beta chain). Its antigen is undetermined. This entry belongs to a study of vaccination effects on CD4 cells after COVID-19. Before sequencing, viral peptide pools were used by the ViraFEST assay to expand antigen-specific CD4+ T cells. Culturing for about 10 days preceded CD4+ T cell isolation. None of these healthy vaccinees had been infected with SARS-CoV-2 before vaccination. In the cultures, half the medium was exchanged for IL-2 medium on days 3 and 7. TCRdb's copy holds only in-frame clones and misses some; the assay was immunoSEQ multiplex PCR. The table lists about 21,000 clones, around 72% of them singletons. Study observations and caveats: Healthy vaccinees' vaccine-induced clones included only 1 of 255 cross-reacting with common cold coronaviruses. Small numbers of convalescent patients limited the study. It also lacked early post-infection timepoints. Marked contraction was observed in infection-induced and vaccine-induced clones late after vaccination.

The germline CDR1 and CDR2 sequences are SGHRS and YFSETQ. Trimming cost V 3 bases and J 2 bases; bases outside gene matches: 3. The CDR3 is made up of 15 amino acids. This receptor was taken from a human donor who received a COVID-19 vaccine. The chain has TRBV5-1 and TRBJ1-2; 11 nucleotides agree with TRBD1. Here the sequenced sample was CD4+ T cells from PBMCs cultured with HCoV-NL63 spike peptides, taken before COVID-19 vaccination. The CDR3 region has the DNA TGCGCCAGCAGCTGGGGACAGGGGGGGAACTATGGCTACACCTTC. Its translation: CASSWGQGGNYGYTF.